This TCR beta chain was captured in a study of blood T cell repertoires in COVID-19. Study in general: The cDNA or gDNA used as material had been derived from T cells, B-cell-depleted T cells, or PBMCs.

TCRdb's copy holds only in-frame clones and misses some; the assay was immunoSEQ multiplex PCR. Among nearly 350,000 clones listed, roughly nine tenths were seen once. The study recruited people aged 18 to 89 years across under 25 US areas. Cohorts were based on clinical histories the participants reported. V shed 0 bases, J shed 0 bases, and the junction held 5 bases outside the gene matches. The CDR3 runs 18 residues. Germline V gene sequence: CDR1 ENHRY, CDR2 SYGVKD. Sequenced material: PBMCs or T cells enriched from blood (not recorded which). The origin of this receptor is a woman aged 30 to 39 who had recovered from COVID-19. The chain is built from TRBV10-3 and TRBJ2-6; 7 bases line up with TRBD1. CDR3 sequence: CAISESKGAVSGANVLTF. CDR3 coding DNA: TGTGCCATCAGTGAGTCGAAGGGGGCCGTCTCTGGGGCCAACGTCCTGACTTTC.